A single sample gave rise to the 7 T cell receptor beta chains below, sequenced in a study of blood T cell repertoires in COVID-19. Only in-frame clones appear in the TCRdb table, and some are missing; sequencing was by immunoSEQ multiplex PCR. The repertoire holds approximately 220,000 clones, with under 90% as singletons. The sample taken for sequencing was PBMCs or T cells enriched from blood (not recorded which). The receptors originated from a woman aged 40-49 years who had been exposed to COVID-19.

The V gene is TRBV19, the J gene TRBJ1-5; D gene ambiguous. CDR3 length equals 14 residues. Between the trimmed V and J ends, which lost 5 bases and 2 bases, there was a span of 10 bases. Germline V lookup: CDR1 LNHDA, CDR2 SQIVND (reference sequence). CDR3: CASSPPRGNQPQHF. In DNA, the CDR3 is TGTGCCAGTAGTCCCCCGAGGGGCAATCAGCCCCAGCATTTT.

This clone was observed a handful of times. The sample has other DNA sequences that encode this CDR3 too. V usage is TRBV4-3 and J usage is TRBJ1-5, with D tentatively TRBD1 (5 bases). The ends were cut back, 4 bases at V and 4 bases at J, with 8 bases in the middle. Germline V lookup: CDR1 LGHNA, CDR2 YSLEER. The CDR3 has 13 amino acids. For the CDR3, the DNA is TGCGCCAGCAGCCGTGGGGGGAATCAGCCCCAGCATTTT. Its protein is CASSRGGNQPQHF.

The genes are TRBV6-5 and TRBJ1-4; possibly TRBD1 for D (5 bases). The germline gives CDR1 MNHEY, CDR2 SVGAGI. The CDR3 spans 15 residues. Trimming removed 5 bases at V and 7 bases at J, with 17 bases between. CDR3: CASSPTRALLEKLFF. The CDR3 bases are TGTGCCAGCAGTCCCACCAGGGCTCTACTTGAAAAACTGTTTTTT.

The chain carries TRBV7-9 and TRBJ2-7; TRBD1 matches at 8 bases. CDR1 SEHNR and CDR2 FQNEAQ come from the germline V gene (reference sequence). The CDR3 runs to 19 residues. Trimming cost V 1 base and J 4 bases; bases outside gene matches: 18. CDR3 bases: TGTGCCAGCAGCTTAGAAGGAAACTTAGGGGCAGGGGGCATTTACGAGCAGTACTTC. This sequence encodes CASSLEGNLGAGGIYEQYF. The full variable domain, in which reference TRBV7-9 and TRBJ2-7 provide the parts outside the CDR3, is DTGVSQNPRHKITKRGQNVTFRCDPISEHNRLYWYRQTLGQGPEFLTYFQNEAQLEKSRLLSDRFSAERPKGSFSTLEIQRTEQGDSAMYLCASSLEGNLGAGGIYEQYFGPGTRLTVT.

This chain uses TRBV4-2 with TRBJ2-7; 12 bases align to TRBD1. Germline values: CDR1 LGHNA, CDR2 YNFKEQ. The CDR3 covers 16 residues. Trimming took 0 bases from V and 7 from J; bases not matched to a gene: 7. CDR3 coding DNA: TGTGCCAGCAGCCAAGAAATGGGACAGGGGGCGGCGGAGCAGTACTTC. It specifies CASSQEMGQGAAEQYF.

This clone was seen a handful of times. The chain joins TRBV2 to TRBJ1-1; weak D call: TRBD1 (6 bases). CDR1 and CDR2 from the germline V gene are SNHLY and FYNNEI. CDR3 length: 15 amino acids. Trimming removed 6 bases at V and 3 bases at J, with 17 bases between. The CDR3 loop is CASRTPGAGDTEAFF. For the CDR3, the DNA is TGTGCCAGCAGGACGCCAGGGGCCGGGGACACTGAAGCTTTCTTT.

The CDR3 loop reads CASSSGNSPLHF. The CDR3 DNA is TGTGCCAGCAGTTCGGGGAATTCACCCCTCCACTTT. The J gene is TRBJ1-6, the V gene TRBV6-1, with no clear D. V was shortened by 5 bases and J by 7 bases, with 6 bases between the two germline ends. The germline gives CDR1 MNHNS, CDR2 SASEGT. CDR3 length equals 12 residues.